One sample yielded the 18 T cell receptor beta chains listed below, sequenced in a study of CD8 T cells in ankylosing spondylitis. TCRdb re-analysed the 5' RACE reads in MiXCR, keeping a single row per CDR3 protein. The sample contains 300,000 to 400,000 distinct CDR3 sequences, approximately 14% of which appear only once. Sequenced material: blood, either unsorted or a sorted T cell fraction (not recorded which). Receptor source: a male donor with ankylosing spondylitis or in good health (not recorded which).

DNA of the CDR3: TGCGCCAGCAGTGGCGGGACTAACAATGAGGGGCAGTTCTTC. The encoded protein is CASSGGTNNEGQFF. The V call is TRBV4-1, the J call TRBJ2-1, with 7 bases matching TRBD2. CDR1 and CDR2 (germline): MGHRA, YSYEKL. The trim removed 6 bases at V and 12 bases at J, leaving 14 bases unmatched. The CDR3 is 14 residues long.

This clonotype was detected a few times. The chain combines TRBV6-1 with TRBJ2-1, with TRBD2 matching 9 bases. V shed 6 bases, J shed 4 bases, and the junction held 10 bases outside the gene matches. Germline CDR1 MNHNS, CDR2 SASEGT. The CDR3 sequence is 16 residues long. The CDR3 coding sequence is TGTGCCAGCAGCCAACGACTAGCGGAAACTTACAATGAGCAGTTCTTC. This gives the protein CASSQRLAETYNEQFF.

This chain joins TRBV5-1 and TRBJ2-3; 7 bases map to TRBD1. V lost 2 bases, J lost 0 bases, and 3 bases stayed unmatched. This CDR3 has 15 residues. Germline CDR1 SGHRS, CDR2 YFSETQ. This CDR3 is CASSFDRASTDTQYF. The CDR3 bases are TGCGCCAGCAGCTTCGACAGGGCCAGCACAGATACGCAGTATTTT.

The V call is TRBV25-1, the J call TRBJ2-3; 9 bases are a match to TRBD2. Trimming at V came to 5 bases and at J to 3 bases, leaving 9 bases not matched to a gene. This CDR3 has 16 residues. Germline CDR1 MGHDK, CDR2 SYGVNS. CDR3: CASSLPAGGGTDTQYF. The DNA of the CDR3 is TGTGCCAGCAGTTTGCCAGCGGGGGGCGGAACAGATACGCAGTATTTT.

This clonotype was seen a few times. The rearrangement uses TRBV7-9 and TRBJ2-7; 8 bases map to TRBD1. J was trimmed by 1 base and V by 4 bases; bases with no gene match: 0. Germline V gene data show CDR1 as SEHNR and CDR2 as FQNEAQ (reference sequence). This CDR3 contains 13 residues. The CDR3 spells CASSWDRSYEQYF. The CDR3 coding sequence is TGTGCCAGCAGCTGGGACAGGTCCTACGAGCAGTACTTC.

This clonotype was picked up a small number of times. The V gene is TRBV27, the J gene TRBJ1-4; D unresolved. Germline CDR1 and CDR2: MNHEY and SMNVEV (reference sequence). V was clipped by 6 bases and J by 3 bases, with 11 bases between them. The CDR3 covers 14 residues. CDR3 nucleotides: TGTGCCAGCAGCCCTCAAGGCCCTAATGAAAAACTGTTTTTT. Residues: CASSPQGPNEKLFF.

This clonotype was found a few times. The chain has TRBV5-1 and TRBJ2-7; D gene ambiguous. Trimming took off 5 bases at V and 2 bases at J, with 14 bases between the two ends. The length of the CDR3 is 14 residues. Germline assignment: CDR1 SGHRS and CDR2 YFSETQ. CDR3 in amino acids: CASSYKTDTYEQYF. The CDR3 nucleotides read TGCGCCAGCAGTTACAAGACGGATACCTACGAGCAGTACTTC.

This clonotype has a handful of counts. This rearrangement joins TRBV4-2 to TRBJ1-4; 8 bases are shared with TRBD1. Germline trimming cut 0 bases from V and 7 bases from J; bases unmatched to any gene: 4. CDR1 is LGHNA and CDR2 is YNFKEQ in the germline V gene. This CDR3 region has 15 residues. CDR3 region: CASSQELQGAEKLFF. CDR3 DNA: TGTGCCAGCAGCCAAGAGTTGCAGGGGGCTGAAAAACTGTTTTTT.

This clonotype was counted a few times. The rearrangement links TRBV24-1 to TRBJ1-1, with a possible D match to TRBD1 (5 bases). This CDR3 region has 12 residues. V was clipped by 9 bases and J by 7 bases, with 14 bases between them. Germline lookup yields CDR1 KGHDR and CDR2 SFDVKD. The CDR3 DNA follows: TGTGCCACCTCCCAGGGCGGGGGTGAAGCTTTCTTT. Protein sequence: CATSQGGGEAFF.

As concerns this clonotype: This may arise from a read error, as a much more abundant clone is one base away. This chain links TRBV6-1 with TRBJ2-3; D is undetermined. Trimming pared 3 bases from V and 2 bases from J, leaving 3 bases between. CDR1 and CDR2 (germline): MNHNS, SASEGT. The CDR3 is made up of 12 amino acids. The CDR3 reads CASSDTTDTQYF. CDR3 coding DNA: TGTGCCAGCAGTGACACCACAGATACGCAGTATTTT.

The J gene is TRBJ2-1, the V gene TRBV3-1; D is unclear. The CDR3 is made up of 13 amino acids. V lost 0 bases and J lost 5, with 5 bases in between. CDR1 and CDR2 (germline): LGHDT, YNNKEL (reference sequence). The CDR3 here is CASSQDDHNEQFF. CDR3 bases: TGTGCCAGCAGCCAAGATGACCACAATGAGCAGTTCTTC.

J is TRBJ2-5 and V is TRBV12-3 or TRBV12-4; 11 bases fit TRBD2. Trimming cost V 6 bases and J 5 bases; bases outside gene matches: 8. The CDR3 loop spans 15 amino acids. In DNA, the CDR3 is TGTGCCAGCAGAATAGCGGGGGGGCGAAGGGAGACCCAGTACTTC. It yields the protein CASRIAGGRRETQYF.

A few counts support this clonotype. This chain uses TRBV3-1 with TRBJ1-1, with a weak D call TRBD1 (5 bases). The CDR3 loop spans 14 amino acids. The germline V and J ends were trimmed by 4 bases and 4 bases, with 13 bases remaining between them. CDR1 is LGHDT and CDR2 is YNNKEL in the germline V gene (reference sequence). CDR3 loop: CASSPIAGSTEAFF. CDR3 coding DNA: TGTGCCAGCAGCCCTATCGCAGGGAGCACTGAAGCTTTCTTT.

The rearrangement links TRBV6-2 or TRBV6-3 to TRBJ2-7; TRBD2 matches at 13 bases. V lost 7 bases to trimming and J lost 5 bases; unmatched junction nucleotides: 8. CDR3 length: 15 residues. Germline CDR1 and CDR2: MNHEY and SVGEGT. CDR3 bases: TGTGCCAGCACCAAAGGACTAGCGGGAGTCCACGAGCAGTACTTC. Translated, it gives CASTKGLAGVHEQYF.

This clonotype was observed a handful of times. The chain couples TRBV29-1 to TRBJ2-1, with 8 bases identical to TRBD1. J lost 0 bases, V lost 6 bases, and 10 bases had no gene match. The CDR3 sequence is 16 residues long. Germline CDR1 is SQVTM and CDR2 is ANQGSEA. Here the CDR3 DNA reads TGCAGCGTGGATGGGACAGGCTTTAGCTCCTACAATGAGCAGTTCTTC. Protein: CSVDGTGFSSYNEQFF.

There are a few counts of this clonotype. The chain links TRBV20-1 to TRBJ2-7, with 7 bases lining up with TRBD1. Unmatched junction bases numbered 9, after V lost 6 bases and J lost 7 bases. CDR1 is DFQATT and CDR2 is SNEGSKA in the germline V gene (reference sequence). There are 12 residues in the CDR3. DNA of the CDR3: TGCAGTGCCCCGGGACAGACTCTTGAGCAGTACTTC. Translating it yields CSAPGQTLEQYF.

The chain carries TRBV29-1 and TRBJ1-1; D is unclear. The CDR3 is made up of 14 amino acids. CDR1 is SQVTM, CDR2 ANQGSEA, per germline. V shed 2 bases and J shed 0 bases, with 10 bases lying between them. The CDR3 spells CSVEPGWLNTEAFF. CDR3 nucleotide sequence: TGCAGCGTTGAACCTGGTTGGTTGAACACTGAAGCTTTCTTT.

This clonotype was recorded a few times. One end of the junction fails to match germline, which may point to a read error. This chain joins TRBV19 and TRBJ2-4; possible D gene TRBD1, 5 bases. CDR3 length: 11 residues. Germline values: CDR1 LNHDA, CDR2 SQIVND (reference sequence). The CDR3 protein is CASSNSRTTDF. CDR3 bases: TGTGCCAGTAGTAATTCTAGGACAACAGACTTC.